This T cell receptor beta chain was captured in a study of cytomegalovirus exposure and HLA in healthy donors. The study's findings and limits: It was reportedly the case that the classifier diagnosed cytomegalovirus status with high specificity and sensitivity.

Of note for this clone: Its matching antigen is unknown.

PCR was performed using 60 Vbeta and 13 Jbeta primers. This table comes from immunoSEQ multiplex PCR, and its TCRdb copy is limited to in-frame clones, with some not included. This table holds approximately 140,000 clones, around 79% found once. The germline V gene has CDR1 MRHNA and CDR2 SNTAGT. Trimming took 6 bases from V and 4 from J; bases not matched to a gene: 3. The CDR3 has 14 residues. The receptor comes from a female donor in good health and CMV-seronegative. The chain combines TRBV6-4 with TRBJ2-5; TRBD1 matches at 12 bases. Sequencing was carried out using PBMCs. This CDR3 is CASSRDRGRETQYF. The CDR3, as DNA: TGTGCCAGCAGCCGGGACAGGGGGCGAGAGACCCAGTACTTC.